This T cell receptor beta chain was documented in a study of T cell responses to AZD1222 COVID-19 vaccine. General observations from the study: Receipt of two AZD1222 doses was followed by a rise in Spike-specific TCR breadth and depth.

Germline CDR1 and CDR2: SGDLS and YYNGEE. This CDR3 has 17 residues. The V gene end was trimmed by 2 bases and the J gene end by 0 bases; junction bases not matched to a gene: 6. Concerning this clone: What it binds is not known.

Repertoires were generated with immunoSEQ multiplex PCR, while TCRdb's copy carries only in-frame clones and drops some. The sample carries about 150,000 clones, approximately 92% recorded once. The receptor's source is an adult who received the AZD1222 COVID-19 vaccine. The chain joins TRBV9 to TRBJ2-1; 9 bases are shared with TRBD2. The source material was peripheral blood, sampled 28 days after the second AZD1222 dose. The CDR3 region is CASSVTSGRSSYNEQFF. The CDR3 coding sequence is TGTGCCAGCAGCGTGACTAGCGGCCGAAGCTCCTACAATGAGCAGTTCTTC.